Sequencing of this TCR beta chain was carried out in a study of T cell changes during pregnancy in multiple sclerosis. Trimming removed 7 bases from V and 7 bases from J; junction bases left unmatched: 12. CDR3 length: 16 amino acids. The germline gives CDR1 LGHNT, CDR2 FRNRAP. The method was immunoSEQ multiplex PCR; TCRdb's version includes in-frame clones alone and lacks a portion of them. The data contain approximately 71,000 clones, 80% to 95% of them singletons. Sequenced here: peripheral blood, sampled in the second trimester of pregnancy. The TCR comes from a female donor with multiple sclerosis, enrolled in a pregnancy study. V is TRBV12-5 and J is TRBJ2-5; TRBD2 agrees at 13 bases. The CDR3 DNA reads TGTGCTAGTGTTCAGATGGGACTAGCGGGAAGTGTGACCCAGTACTTC. Protein product: CASVQMGLAGSVTQYF.